A single sample is the source of the 26 T cell receptor beta chains below, sequenced in a study of cytomegalovirus exposure and HLA in healthy donors (dated by TCRdb to 2017 to 2019). Library preparation was by the immunoSEQ multiplex PCR assay. The source is immuneACCESS, and TCRdb retained only in-frame sequences with V and J called. Part of the clones is not carried over; for the studies checked, unresolved V genes explain less than half of this, and the remainder is unexplained. The sample has over 150,000 clones on record, approximately 87% of them singletons. The top ten constitute around 6% of the sample. The material sequenced was PBMCs. The receptor source for this set is a woman aged 30 to 39 in good health and CMV-seronegative.

The chain combines TRBV5-4 with TRBJ2-7; TRBD1 agrees at 8 bases. CDR1 SGHNT and CDR2 YYREEE come from the germline V gene (reference sequence). This CDR3 comprises 16 residues. The V and J ends lost 0 bases and 3 bases, in that order; junction bases with no gene match: 8. CDR3 sequence (DNA): TGTGCCAGCAGCTTGGGGGACAGGCTGACGAACTACGAGCAGTACTTC. This encodes CASSLGDRLTNYEQYF. The full variable domain, completed using reference TRBV5-4 and TRBJ2-7, is ETGVTQSPTHLIKTRGQQVTLRCSSQSGHNTVSWYQQALGQGPQFIFQYYREEENGRGNFPPRFSGLQFPNYSSELNVNALELDDSALYLCASSLGDRLTNYEQYFGPGTRLTVT.

The chain is built from TRBV21-1 and TRBJ2-1; the table gives TRBD1 as D, unverified against the DNA. TRBV21-1 is assigned pseudogene status. The CDR3 contains 18 residues. CDR3: CASSKTASDDREVAEQFF. The CDR3 nucleotides are TGTGCCAGCAGCAAAACCGCGTCGGATGACAGGGAGGTGGCTGAGCAGTTCTTC.

This clone has only a few counts. This chain links TRBV29-1 with TRBJ1-2; D call uncertain. Per germline, CDR1 SQVTM and CDR2 ANQGSEA. CDR3 size: 12 residues. V was cut by 3 bases and J by 2 bases, with 7 bases left in between. The CDR3 coding sequence is TGCAGCGTTGAGCCGGCCAACTATGGCTACACCTTC. Residues: CSVEPANYGYTF.

This chain connects TRBV30 to TRBJ2-6, with TRBD2 identical over 13 bases. Germline values: CDR1 GTSNPN, CDR2 SVGIG (reference sequence). V lost 0 bases, J lost 3 bases, and 11 bases stayed unmatched. This CDR3 comprises 20 residues. The CDR3 spells CAWSVLSLAGGVGGANVLTF. In nucleotides, the CDR3 is TGTGCCTGGAGTGTACTTTCACTAGCGGGAGGGGTAGGTGGGGCCAACGTCCTGACTTTC.

The chain has TRBV5-1 and TRBJ1-1, with D unclear. In germline, CDR1 is SGHRS, CDR2 YFSETQ. The CDR3 totals 14 residues. The V gene lost 0 bases and the J gene lost 4 bases, with 10 bases spanning the gap. The chain's CDR3 is CASSLGVEGTEAFF. In DNA form, the CDR3 reads TGCGCCAGCAGCTTGGGGGTGGAGGGCACTGAAGCTTTCTTT. Full variable domain (remainder filled in from reference TRBV5-1 and TRBJ1-1): KAGVTQTPRYLIKTRGQQVTLSCSPISGHRSVSWYQQTPGQGLQFLFEYFSETQRNKGNFPGRFSGRQFSNSRSEMNVSTLELGDSALYLCASSLGVEGTEAFFGQGTRLTVV.

CDR3 DNA sequence: TGTGCCACCAGCATGGGGACAGGAGCGTTGAACACTGAAGCTTTCTTT. Protein: CATSMGTGALNTEAFF. This chain connects TRBV15 to TRBJ1-1; TRBD1 aligns across 8 bases. V dropped 4 bases and J dropped 0; count of bases not matched to a gene: 7. The CDR3 spans 16 residues. Germline CDR1 reads LNHNV; CDR2 reads YYDKDF (reference sequence).

This clone appeared a single time. J is TRBJ1-1 and V is TRBV27; D gene ambiguous. Germline values: CDR1 MNHEY, CDR2 SMNVEV (reference sequence). V shed 0 bases and J shed 6 bases, with 11 bases lying between them. This CDR3 is built from 14 residues. CDR3: CASSLSWGTPEAFF. For the CDR3, the DNA is TGTGCCAGCAGTTTATCGTGGGGTACTCCTGAAGCTTTCTTT.

This chain links TRBV27 with TRBJ2-1; 11 bases map to TRBD2. Losses at the gene ends were 2 bases for V and 2 bases for J; bases not matched to a gene: 5. The germline gives CDR1 MNHEY, CDR2 SMNVEV (reference sequence). This CDR3 comprises 17 residues. For the CDR3, the DNA is TGTGCCAGCAGTTTAGTCGGTAGCGGGGGGGCCTACAATGAGCAGTTCTTC. Its translation is CASSLVGSGGAYNEQFF.

This rearrangement joins TRBV5-1 to TRBJ2-1, with D unclear. The CDR3 runs to 12 residues. The germline gives CDR1 SGHRS, CDR2 YFSETQ. V lost 4 bases to trimming and J lost 4 bases, with 6 bases between them. The CDR3 region has the DNA TGCGCCAGCAGCCGAACATACAATGAGCAGTTCTTC. Protein product: CASSRTYNEQFF.

V is TRBV9 and J is TRBJ1-2; maybe TRBD1 (5 bases). V was cut by 3 bases and J by 6 bases, with 18 bases left in between. CDR3 length: 15 residues. Germline values: CDR1 SGDLS, CDR2 YYNGEE. CDR3 sequence (DNA): TGTGCCAGCAGCGCCACGGGTGAGGGGCGCGATGGCTACACCTTC. Amino acids: CASSATGEGRDGYTF.

The chain recombines TRBV4-3 with TRBJ1-2; unclear D gene. Per germline, CDR1 LGHNA and CDR2 YSLEER. Trimming pared 1 base from V and 0 bases from J, leaving 15 bases between. The CDR3 is made up of 17 amino acids. CDR3 DNA: TGCGCCAGCAGCCAAGTGGCAGATCAAGCCACTAACTATGGCTACACCTTC. The encoded protein is CASSQVADQATNYGYTF.

Note on this clone: The same CDR3 arises from other DNA sequences in this sample as well. The rearrangement links TRBV5-1 to TRBJ2-7, with D uncertain. Germline V gene data show CDR1 as SGHRS and CDR2 as YFSETQ. This CDR3 is built from 13 residues. V lost 2 bases and J 2 bases, leaving 8 bases between the germline ends. CDR3 residues: CASSLGPAYEQYF. The DNA of the CDR3 is TGCGCCAGCAGCTTAGGCCCAGCCTACGAGCAGTACTTC.

The rearrangement joins TRBV28 to TRBJ2-7, with a weak D call TRBD2 (5 bases). V shed 6 bases and J shed 4 bases, with 25 bases lying between them. Germline CDR1 and CDR2: MDHEN and SYDVKM. The CDR3 length is 17 residues. The CDR3 coding sequence is TGTGCCAGCAGGACGGAGGCACTCCACATTCACCCATACGAGCAGTACTTC. Amino acids: CASRTEALHIHPYEQYF.

The chain employs TRBV7-2 and TRBJ2-1, with 12 nucleotides matching TRBD2. Unmatched junction bases numbered 7, after V lost 4 bases and J lost 3 bases. This CDR3 contains 17 residues. Germline loops: CDR1 SGHTA, CDR2 FQGNSA. The CDR3 loop is CASSYRTSGVFYNEQFF. In DNA form, the CDR3 reads TGTGCCAGCAGCTACAGGACTAGCGGGGTATTCTACAATGAGCAGTTCTTC.

This rearrangement joins TRBV2 to TRBJ1-4, with 7 bases identical to TRBD1. The CDR3 runs 16 residues. V gave up 5 bases and J gave up 7 bases; unmatched junction bases: 13. Germline V gene data show CDR1 as SNHLY and CDR2 as FYNNEI. The CDR3 DNA reads as TGTGCCAGCAGTCCAAAACAGGGGTCTATCGCTGAAAAACTGTTTTTT. Amino acids: CASSPKQGSIAEKLFF.

The chain uses TRBV29-1 and TRBJ2-1; a possible D gene is TRBD2 (6 bases). This CDR3 is 14 amino acids long. Trimming shortened V by 6 bases and J by 2 bases, and 14 bases separated the two germline ends. Germline loops: CDR1 SQVTM, CDR2 ANQGSEA. The chain's CDR3 is CSVIRDWAYNEQFF. CDR3 bases: TGCAGCGTAATCCGGGACTGGGCCTACAATGAGCAGTTCTTC.

The V and J genes are TRBV5-8 and TRBJ1-3; maybe TRBD1 (6 bases). The CDR3 sequence is 15 residues long. The germline V and J ends were trimmed by 5 bases and 4 bases, with 16 bases remaining between them. Per germline, CDR1 SGHTS and CDR2 YDEGEE. The CDR3: CASRPPTGTGNTIYF. The CDR3 DNA reads as TGTGCCAGCAGACCGCCCACAGGGACCGGAAACACCATATATTTT.

This clone was recorded only once. The chain recombines TRBV11-1 with TRBJ2-7; D not resolved. V lost 0 bases, J lost 6 bases, and 12 bases lay in between. The germline V gene has CDR1 SGHAT and CDR2 FQDESV (reference sequence). This CDR3 region has 14 residues. The DNA for the CDR3 is TGTGCCAGCAGCTTAGCTTTGGGTGCGACCGAGCAGTACTTC. This codes for CASSLALGATEQYF.

V usage is TRBV7-2 and J usage is TRBJ1-5, with D unclear. CDR3 size: 13 residues. The germline gives CDR1 SGHTA, CDR2 FQGNSA. Trimming stripped 4 bases from V and 15 bases from J, with 19 bases between. The CDR3, as DNA: TGTGCCAGCAGCTCATCCTTCGTCGGCACCCCGCATTTT. It specifies CASSSSFVGTPHF.

The chain couples TRBV29-1 to TRBJ1-3, with a tentative D call TRBD1 (5 bases). Trimming removed 6 bases at V and 0 bases at J, with 12 bases between. The CDR3 contains 14 residues. Germline V gene data show CDR1 as SQVTM and CDR2 as ANQGSEA. DNA for the CDR3: TGCAGCGTCGGGACGGGCCTCTCTGGAAACACCATATATTTT. Its protein is CSVGTGLSGNTIYF.

This clone has a single count. The rearrangement links TRBV5-1 to TRBJ2-5, with 8 nucleotides matching TRBD1. Germline loops: CDR1 SGHRS, CDR2 YFSETQ. This CDR3 spans 16 amino acids. V dropped 2 bases and J dropped 4; count of bases not matched to a gene: 10. DNA for the CDR3: TGCGCCAGCAGCTTAGAACCGACAGGGGTTACAGAGACCCAGTACTTC. This encodes CASSLEPTGVTETQYF.

The V and J genes are TRBV6-5 and TRBJ2-7, with 7 positions matching TRBD1. Germline V gene data show CDR1 as MNHEY and CDR2 as SVGAGI. The length of the CDR3 is 15 residues. V lost 2 bases and J lost 4; bases outside the gene matches: 8. In DNA, the CDR3 is TGTGCCAGCAGTTACAACAGGGGCTCCCCTTACGAGCAGTACTTC. Protein product: CASSYNRGSPYEQYF.

The chain recombines TRBV5-4 with TRBJ2-7; 11 bases are a match to TRBD2. CDR1 is SGHNT, CDR2 YYREEE, per germline (reference sequence). V lost 5 bases and J lost 5; bases outside the gene matches: 9. The CDR3 covers 15 residues. The CDR3 sequence is CASRFGDSGRDEQYF. DNA for the CDR3: TGTGCCAGCAGATTCGGGGATAGCGGGAGGGACGAGCAGTACTTC.

CDR3 sequence: CSAQNNEKLFF. In nucleotides, the CDR3 is TGCAGTGCCCAAAATAATGAAAAACTGTTTTTT. V and J are TRBV20-1 and TRBJ1-4; D remains unclear. V was shortened by 6 bases and J by 4 bases, with 6 bases between the two germline ends. The germline gives CDR1 DFQATT, CDR2 SNEGSKA (reference sequence). There are 11 residues in the CDR3.

The chain joins TRBV27 to TRBJ2-5; D gene uncertain. This CDR3 region has 11 residues. The V gene lost 5 bases and the J gene lost 0 bases, with 1 base spanning the gap. Germline V gives CDR1 MNHEY, CDR2 SMNVEV (reference sequence). The CDR3 bases are TGTGCCAGCAGTGACCAAGAGACCCAGTACTTC. This encodes CASSDQETQYF.

The chain links TRBV14 to TRBJ1-1; D not resolved. In germline, CDR1 is SGHDN, CDR2 FVKESK. Trimming took off 1 base at V and 1 base at J, with 7 bases between the two ends. The CDR3 consists of 14 residues. The CDR3 bases are TGTGCCAGCAGCCAAGTTCGGGGGAACACTGAAGCTTTCTTT. Protein sequence: CASSQVRGNTEAFF.